The next 18 T cell receptor beta chains were all read from a single sample in a study of brain T cells in children with intractable seizures. Method: immunoSEQ multiplex PCR; TCRdb's copy keeps in-frame clones and lacks some. The sample yields around 80,000 clones, approximately 89% seen once. The sample here was peripheral blood, taken at surgery. The receptors come from a girl aged 2 to 10 with Rasmussen encephalitis and intractable seizures.

This chain uses TRBV5-1 with TRBJ2-3; tentatively, D is TRBD1 (6 bases). Germline CDR1 reads SGHRS; CDR2 reads YFSETQ. This CDR3 has 16 amino acids. Trimming removed 0 bases from V and 1 base from J, with 12 bases in between. CDR3 nucleotide sequence: TGCGCCAGCAGCTTGGTCATAGGGACACGCACAGATACGCAGTATTTT. It codes for CASSLVIGTRTDTQYF.

The chain has TRBV3-1 (or the pseudogene TRBV3-2) and TRBJ1-1; a possible D gene is TRBD1 (6 bases). V was pared by 5 bases and J by 2 bases, with 18 bases between. Looked up from germline, CDR1 is LGHDT and CDR2 is YNNKEL (reference sequence). The CDR3 runs to 16 residues. The DNA of the CDR3 is TGTGCCAGCAGCAGAGGGGCCGGGGGGGCCAACACTGAAGCTTTCTTT. It specifies CASSRGAGGANTEAFF.

In its sample, this clone was seen a few times. The chain joins TRBV2 to TRBJ2-7, with unresolved D. Germline loops: CDR1 SNHLY, CDR2 FYNNEI. The CDR3 length is 14 residues. Trimming stripped 6 bases from V and 2 bases from J, with 14 bases between. CDR3 sequence reads: CASSRQTTPYEQYF. The CDR3 DNA reads TGTGCCAGCAGCCGACAAACCACCCCCTACGAGCAGTACTTC.

The rearrangement links TRBV2 to TRBJ2-7; perhaps TRBD1 as D (5 bases). The V end lost 8 bases, the J end lost 4 bases, and 6 bases lay between the germline ends. There are 10 residues in the CDR3. Germline-derived CDR1 and CDR2 are SNHLY and FYNNEI. The CDR3 bases are TGTGCCAGCCAGGGTTACGAGCAGTACTTC. Its protein is CASQGYEQYF.

The chain links TRBV19 to TRBJ2-3, with TRBD2 matching 7 bases. Trimming cost V 10 bases and J 5 bases; bases outside gene matches: 15. Per the germline V gene, CDR1 is LNHDA and CDR2 is SQIVND (reference sequence). The CDR3 is made up of 15 amino acids. The CDR3, as DNA: TGTGCCACTACCGTCGCTAGCGGACCCCTAGATACGCAGTATTTT. Protein sequence: CATTVASGPLDTQYF.

The CDR3 region has the DNA TGTGCCAGCAGCCAAACGGGAGGGGGCGGGCTGAATTCACCCCTCCACTTT. It encodes CASSQTGGGGLNSPLHF. This chain uses TRBV3-1 (or the pseudogene TRBV3-2) with TRBJ1-6; the match to TRBD1 covers 7 bases. Germline V lookup: CDR1 LGHDT, CDR2 YNNKEL (reference sequence). This CDR3 is built from 17 residues. The J segment lost 7 bases and the V segment lost 2 bases, leaving 11 bases of the junction unmatched.

CDR3 residues: CASSRDSADTEAFF. CDR3 nucleotides: TGTGCCAGCTCAAGGGACAGCGCGGACACTGAAGCTTTCTTT. The chain combines TRBV18 with TRBJ1-1, with TRBD1 matching over 7 bases. This CDR3 region has 14 residues. V lost 5 bases to trimming and J lost 3 bases; unmatched junction nucleotides: 6. Germline loops: CDR1 KGHSH, CDR2 LQKENI.

This clone was picked up one time. This rearrangement joins TRBV27 to TRBJ1-5; perhaps TRBD1 as D (6 bases). CDR1 and CDR2 (germline): MNHEY, SMNVEV (reference sequence). The CDR3 sequence is 16 residues long. Trimming shortened V by 0 bases and J by 4 bases, and 13 bases separated the two germline ends. The DNA of the CDR3 is TGTGCCAGCAGTTTATCGGCAGGGGCGCGGAATCAGCCCCAGCATTTT. It yields the protein CASSLSAGARNQPQHF.

V usage is TRBV5-1 and J usage is TRBJ2-1; D unclear. Germline V CDR1 and CDR2: SGHRS, YFSETQ. V lost 0 bases, J lost 8 bases, and 6 bases lay in between. This CDR3 is 12 amino acids long. Written as DNA, the CDR3 is TGCGCCAGCAGCTTGGGGGGTGATGAGCAGTTCTTC. Translation: CASSLGGDEQFF.

The chain combines TRBV18 with TRBJ2-2; TRBD1 matches 8 bases. V lost 2 bases to trimming and J lost 4 bases; unmatched junction nucleotides: 6. Per the germline V gene, CDR1 is KGHSH and CDR2 is LQKENI. The CDR3 spans 16 residues. CDR3 residues: CASSPTSGGRTGELFF. The CDR3 nucleotides are TGTGCCAGCTCACCAACTTCAGGGGGCCGCACCGGGGAGCTGTTTTTT.

CDR3 DNA sequence: TGCGCCAGCAGCTTGCATTGGGACAGGGATGAAAAACTGTTTTTT. Translating gives CASSLHWDRDEKLFF. The chain links TRBV5-1 to TRBJ1-4, with 9 bases lining up with TRBD1. V trimming: 1 base; J trimming: 6 bases; junction bases outside the gene matches: 4. Germline V lookup: CDR1 SGHRS, CDR2 YFSETQ. The CDR3 is made up of 15 amino acids.

This chain joins TRBV2 and TRBJ2-1; 8 bases match TRBD1. This CDR3 spans 14 amino acids. Germline-derived CDR1 and CDR2 are SNHLY and FYNNEI. The V gene end was trimmed by 4 bases and the J gene end by 3 bases; junction bases not matched to a gene: 2. CDR3 amino acids: CASSGGTGYNEQFF. DNA for the CDR3: TGTGCCAGCAGTGGTGGGACAGGCTACAATGAGCAGTTCTTC.

The rearrangement links TRBV7-3 to TRBJ1-1; a possible D gene is TRBD1 (6 bases). Trimming took off 5 bases at V and 4 bases at J, with 11 bases between the two ends. The germline V gene has CDR1 SGHTA and CDR2 FQGTGA. The CDR3 runs 13 residues. The chain's CDR3 is CASSPKGGTEAFF. CDR3 coding DNA: TGTGCCAGCAGCCCCAAGGGGGGCACTGAAGCTTTCTTT. Full variable domain (missing parts from reference TRBV7-3 and TRBJ1-1): GAGVSQTPSNKVTEKGKYVELRCDPISGHTALYWYRQSLGQGPEFLIYFQGTGAADDSGLPNDRFFAVRPEGSVSTLKIQRTERGDSAVYLCASSPKGGTEAFFGQGTRLTVV.

The rearrangement uses TRBV5-1 and TRBJ2-1, with 12 bases aligning to TRBD2. Germline assignment: CDR1 SGHRS and CDR2 YFSETQ. CDR3 length equals 17 residues. V lost 4 bases to trimming and J lost 7 bases; unmatched junction nucleotides: 12. This chain's CDR3 is CASSLEASGRAGNEQFF. CDR3 DNA sequence: TGCGCCAGCAGCCTTGAGGCTAGCGGGAGGGCCGGTAATGAGCAGTTCTTC.

The DNA of the CDR3 is TGCGCCAGCAGCTTGGCGGTCGGGAGTAAAGATACGCAGTATTTT. Amino acid sequence: CASSLAVGSKDTQYF. V usage is TRBV5-1 and J usage is TRBJ2-3, with D perhaps TRBD2 (6 bases). V was trimmed by 0 bases and J by 5 bases, leaving 13 bases between them. Germline V gives CDR1 SGHRS, CDR2 YFSETQ. This CDR3 spans 15 amino acids.

This chain links TRBV5-4 with TRBJ2-5; no clear D. Germline V lookup: CDR1 SGHNT, CDR2 YYREEE (reference sequence). The CDR3 spans 13 residues. V was pared by 0 bases and J by 4 bases, with 7 bases between. This chain's CDR3 is CASSLGVGETQYF. The CDR3 DNA reads as TGTGCCAGCAGCTTGGGCGTGGGAGAGACCCAGTACTTC. Full variable domain (rest looked up from reference TRBV5-4 and TRBJ2-5): ETGVTQSPTHLIKTRGQQVTLRCSSQSGHNTVSWYQQALGQGPQFIFQYYREEENGRGNFPPRFSGLQFPNYSSELNVNALELDDSALYLCASSLGVGETQYFGPGTRLLVL.

The chain couples TRBV9 to TRBJ2-6; 12 bases agree with TRBD2. Germline lookup yields CDR1 SGDLS and CDR2 YYNGEE. V was pared by 1 base and J by 2 bases, with 1 base of the junction left unmatched. There are 17 residues in the CDR3. DNA for the CDR3: TGTGCCAGCAGCGTACTAGCGGGAGGGGCTGGGGCCAACGTCCTGACTTTC. Translation gives CASSVLAGGAGANVLTF.

This clone was seen more than once but under ten times. This rearrangement joins TRBV5-4 to TRBJ1-1, with D unclear. The CDR3 runs 13 residues. Trimming shortened V by 5 bases and J by 1 base, and 9 bases separated the two germline ends. Germline loops: CDR1 SGHNT, CDR2 YYREEE (reference sequence). CDR3 sequence (DNA): TGTGCCAGCAGTCATTCAGGGAACACTGAAGCTTTCTTT. Amino acid sequence: CASSHSGNTEAFF. Full variable domain (rest looked up from reference TRBV5-4 and TRBJ1-1): ETGVTQSPTHLIKTRGQQVTLRCSSQSGHNTVSWYQQALGQGPQFIFQYYREEENGRGNFPPRFSGLQFPNYSSELNVNALELDDSALYLCASSHSGNTEAFFGQGTRLTVV.